Detailed here is one T cell receptor (beta chain). As yet, its antigen is unknown. This sample was taken from a study of T cell responses to AZD1222 COVID-19 vaccine. For the study at large: Analyses pooled second doses at about 4 or about 12 weeks. Whole-study results and caveats: It should be noted that donors were predominantly white British and more often female, and clonal diversity was possibly underestimated. Samples come after the peak T cell response, not at day 14. Only five or six AZD1222 recipients were seropositive at baseline.

Clones were read by immunoSEQ multiplex PCR, and TCRdb kept only the in-frame ones, dropping some. The sample lists 100,000 or so clones; 88% were seen once. The sample was peripheral blood, taken on day 0 of AZD1222 vaccination. The TCR originated in an adult in good health.

CDR3 in amino acids: CASSLLPRGVQWGNQPQHF. Written as DNA, the CDR3 is TGTGCCAGCAGTTTACTCCCCAGGGGTGTTCAGTGGGGCAATCAGCCCCAGCATTTT. The chain recombines TRBV28 with TRBJ1-5, with a weak D call TRBD1 (6 bases). The V end was cut by 2 bases, the J end by 2 bases, with 22 bases between. This CDR3 is 19 amino acids long. Germline V gene data show CDR1 as MDHEN and CDR2 as SYDVKM.